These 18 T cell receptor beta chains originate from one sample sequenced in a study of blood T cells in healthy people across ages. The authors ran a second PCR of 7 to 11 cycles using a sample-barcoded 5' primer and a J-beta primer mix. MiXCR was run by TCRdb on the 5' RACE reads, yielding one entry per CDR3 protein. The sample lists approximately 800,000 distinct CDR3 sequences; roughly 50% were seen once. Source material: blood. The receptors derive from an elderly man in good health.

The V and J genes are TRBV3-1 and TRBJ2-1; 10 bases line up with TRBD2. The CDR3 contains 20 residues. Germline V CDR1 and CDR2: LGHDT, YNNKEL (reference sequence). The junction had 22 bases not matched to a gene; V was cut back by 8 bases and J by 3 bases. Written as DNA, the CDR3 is TGTGCCAGCGGGCGAGGGATGAGAGCTAGCGGGAGTTCCTTCTACAATGAGCAGTTCTTC. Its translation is CASGRGMRASGSSFYNEQFF.

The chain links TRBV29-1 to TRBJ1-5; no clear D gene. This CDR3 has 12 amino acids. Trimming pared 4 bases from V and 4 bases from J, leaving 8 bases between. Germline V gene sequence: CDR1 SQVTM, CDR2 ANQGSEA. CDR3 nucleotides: TGCAGCGTTGCCGAAGAAAATCAGCCCCAGCATTTT. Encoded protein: CSVAEENQPQHF.

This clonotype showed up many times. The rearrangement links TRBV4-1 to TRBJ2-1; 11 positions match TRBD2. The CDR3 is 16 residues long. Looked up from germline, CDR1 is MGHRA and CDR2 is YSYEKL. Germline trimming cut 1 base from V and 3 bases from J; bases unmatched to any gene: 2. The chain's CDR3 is CASSQVGLAVYNEQFF. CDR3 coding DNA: TGCGCCAGCAGCCAAGTGGGACTAGCGGTCTACAATGAGCAGTTCTTC.

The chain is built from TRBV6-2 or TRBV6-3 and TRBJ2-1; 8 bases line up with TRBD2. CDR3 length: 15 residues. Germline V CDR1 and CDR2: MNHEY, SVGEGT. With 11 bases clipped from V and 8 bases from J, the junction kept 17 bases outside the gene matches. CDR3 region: CAGAGAGTSIYEQFF. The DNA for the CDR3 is TGTGCCGGGGCCGGGGCGGGGACTAGTATCTATGAGCAGTTCTTC.

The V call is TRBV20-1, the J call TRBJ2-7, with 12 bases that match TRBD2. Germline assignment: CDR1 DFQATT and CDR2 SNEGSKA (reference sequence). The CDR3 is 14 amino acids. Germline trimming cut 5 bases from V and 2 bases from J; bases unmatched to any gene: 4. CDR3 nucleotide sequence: TGCAGTGCTGCCCCTAGCGGGAGGGCCTACGAGCAGTACTTC. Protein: CSAAPSGRAYEQYF.

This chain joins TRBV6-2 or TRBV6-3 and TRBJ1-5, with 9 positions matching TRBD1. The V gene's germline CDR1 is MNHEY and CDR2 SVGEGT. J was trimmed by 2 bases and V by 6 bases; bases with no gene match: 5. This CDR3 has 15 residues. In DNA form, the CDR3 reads TGTGCCAGCAGCCGAGGGACAGGGCGCAATCAGCCCCAGCATTTT. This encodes CASSRGTGRNQPQHF.

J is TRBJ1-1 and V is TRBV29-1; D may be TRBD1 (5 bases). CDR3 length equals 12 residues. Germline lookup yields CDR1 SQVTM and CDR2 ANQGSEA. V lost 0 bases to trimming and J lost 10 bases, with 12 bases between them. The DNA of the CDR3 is TGCAGCGTTGAAGATTTTCAGGGTCCAGCTTTCTTT. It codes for CSVEDFQGPAFF.

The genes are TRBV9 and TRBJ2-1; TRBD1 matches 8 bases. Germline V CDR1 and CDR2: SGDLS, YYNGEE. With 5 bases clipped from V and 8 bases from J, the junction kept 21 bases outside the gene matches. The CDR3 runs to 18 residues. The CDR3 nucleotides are TGTGCCAGCAGTTCCGATCTCCCAGGGCAGGGGGCACGGTATGAGCAGTTCTTC. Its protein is CASSSDLPGQGARYEQFF.

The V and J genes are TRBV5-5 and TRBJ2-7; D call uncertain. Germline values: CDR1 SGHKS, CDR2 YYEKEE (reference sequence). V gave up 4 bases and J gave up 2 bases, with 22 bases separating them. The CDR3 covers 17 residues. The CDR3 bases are TGTGCCAGCAGCACCACCTTCCTCGATAGGGCCCCCTACGAGCAGTACTTC. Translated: CASSTTFLDRAPYEQYF.

CDR3: CASRSILGVRTDTQYF. The CDR3 DNA follows: TGTGCCAGCAGGTCCATTCTTGGAGTCAGAACAGATACGCAGTATTTT. The V and J genes are TRBV12-3 or TRBV12-4 and TRBJ2-3; D call uncertain. The CDR3 sequence is 16 residues long. The germline V and J ends were trimmed by 6 bases and 3 bases, with 19 bases remaining between them.

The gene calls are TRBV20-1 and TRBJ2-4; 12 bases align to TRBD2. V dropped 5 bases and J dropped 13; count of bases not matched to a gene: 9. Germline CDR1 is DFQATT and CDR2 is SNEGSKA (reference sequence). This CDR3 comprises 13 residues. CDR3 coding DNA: TGCAGTGCTCCGACTAGCGGGGGCGGGGAGCAGTACTTC. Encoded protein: CSAPTSGGGEQYF.

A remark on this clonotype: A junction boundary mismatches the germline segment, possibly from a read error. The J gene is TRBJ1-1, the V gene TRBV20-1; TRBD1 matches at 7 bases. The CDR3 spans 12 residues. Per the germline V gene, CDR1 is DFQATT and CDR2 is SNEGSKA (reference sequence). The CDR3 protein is CRATKTGDEAFF. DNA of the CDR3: TGCAGGGCTACCAAAACAGGGGATGAAGCTTTCTTT.

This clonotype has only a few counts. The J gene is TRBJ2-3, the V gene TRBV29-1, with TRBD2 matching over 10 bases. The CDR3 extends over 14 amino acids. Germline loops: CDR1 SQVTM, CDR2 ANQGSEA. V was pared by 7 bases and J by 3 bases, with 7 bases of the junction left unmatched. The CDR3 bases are TGCAGCGCCTTGCTAGCGGGAGTAACAGATACGCAGTATTTT. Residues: CSALLAGVTDTQYF.

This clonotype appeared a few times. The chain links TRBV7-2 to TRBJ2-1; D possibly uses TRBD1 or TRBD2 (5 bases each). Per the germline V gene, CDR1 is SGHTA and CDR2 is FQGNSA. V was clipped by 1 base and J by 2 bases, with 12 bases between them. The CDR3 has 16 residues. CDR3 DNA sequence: TGTGCCAGCAGCTTAGATAGGGACGGCGCCTACAATGAGCAGTTCTTC. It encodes CASSLDRDGAYNEQFF.

The CDR3: CASSNRDTITGELFF. The CDR3 DNA follows: TGTGCCAGCAGCAACCGGGACACCATCACCGGGGAGCTGTTTTTT. This chain connects TRBV9 to TRBJ2-2, with a possible D match to TRBD1 (6 bases). Trimming left V 4 bases short and J 4 bases short, with 14 bases between. There are 15 residues in the CDR3. The germline V gene encodes CDR1 SGDLS and CDR2 YYNGEE.

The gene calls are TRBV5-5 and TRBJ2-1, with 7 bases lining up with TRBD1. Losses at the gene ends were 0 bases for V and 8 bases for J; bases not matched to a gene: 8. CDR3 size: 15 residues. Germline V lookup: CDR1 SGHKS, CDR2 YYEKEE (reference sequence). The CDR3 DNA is TGTGCCAGCAGCTTGGGACAGGGAGCCCCTCATGAGCAGTTCTTC. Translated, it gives CASSLGQGAPHEQFF.

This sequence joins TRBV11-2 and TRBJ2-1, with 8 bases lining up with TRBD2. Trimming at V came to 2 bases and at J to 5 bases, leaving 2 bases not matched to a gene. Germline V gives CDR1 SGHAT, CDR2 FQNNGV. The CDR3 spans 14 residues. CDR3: CASSLLLADNEQFF. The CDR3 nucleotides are TGTGCCAGCAGCTTACTACTAGCGGACAATGAGCAGTTCTTC. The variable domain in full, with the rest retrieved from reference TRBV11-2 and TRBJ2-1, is EAGVAQSPRYKIIEKRQSVAFWCNPISGHATLYWYQQILGQGPKLLIQFQNNGVVDDSQLPKDRFSAERLKGVDSTLKIQPAKLEDSAVYLCASSLLLADNEQFFGPGTRLTVL.

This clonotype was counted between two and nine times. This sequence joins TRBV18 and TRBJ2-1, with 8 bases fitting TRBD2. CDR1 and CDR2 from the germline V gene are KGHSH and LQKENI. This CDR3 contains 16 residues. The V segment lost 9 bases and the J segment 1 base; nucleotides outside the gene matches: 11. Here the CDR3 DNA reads TGTGCCAGTAATACCGGTGCGGGAGGTTCCTACAATGAGCAGTTCTTC. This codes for CASNTGAGGSYNEQFF.